Presented here are 2 T cell receptor beta chains from one specimen sequenced in a study of cytomegalovirus exposure and HLA in healthy donors. Primers included in the PCR were 60 Vbeta and 13 Jbeta primers. Sequenced by immunoSEQ multiplex PCR; TCRdb stores in-frame clones only, minus some. The data hold around 100,000 clones, with less than 80% observed a single time. Input material: PBMCs. The origin of the receptors is a woman in her forties in good health and CMV-seronegative.

This clone turned up a few times. DNA for the CDR3: TGTGCCAGCAGCTTGCCCCGGACAGGGAGGGGCTACACCTTC. Translation gives CASSLPRTGRGYTF. The J gene is TRBJ1-2, the V gene TRBV5-4, with TRBD1 matching 8 bases. Unmatched junction bases numbered 7, after V lost 1 base and J lost 8 bases. The CDR3 contains 14 residues. Germline V gene lookup returns CDR1 SGHNT and CDR2 YYREEE (reference sequence).

The chain couples TRBV6-1 to TRBJ2-2; maybe TRBD2 (5 bases). Trimming removed 4 bases at V and 7 bases at J, with 16 bases between. This CDR3 comprises 15 residues. The germline V gene has CDR1 MNHNS and CDR2 SASEGT. CDR3 bases: TGTGCCAGCAGTGTAGATGGGAGTGATAGCGGGGAGCTGTTTTTT. Translated, it gives CASSVDGSDSGELFF.